This entry concerns a single TCR beta chain. The repertoire was sequenced with immunoSEQ multiplex PCR; TCRdb's copy has only in-frame clones and lacks some. The sample records some 68,000 clones, 93% being singletons. This CDR3 region has 15 residues. V lost 3 bases, J lost 5 bases, and 16 bases lay in between. Germline V gives CDR1 LGHNT, CDR2 FRNRAP. This TCR was recovered from a middle-aged man with rheumatoid arthritis. This chain joins TRBV12-5 and TRBJ2-5, with D hard to call. What was sequenced was PBMCs. CDR3 nucleotides: TGTGCTAGTGGTTTTCGATCGGCAAGCCAGGAGACCCAGTACTTC. Translation: CASGFRSASQETQYF.